This T cell receptor beta chain was obtained from a study of follicular helper T cells after annual influenza vaccination. Time point noted: 2014-2015 season, 7 days after vaccination. Donors were community-dwelling with no influenza vaccine in the prior 6 months. Excluded were substance abuse, HIV/AIDS, active cancer, immunomodulatory drugs and active illness. Sorted cTfh were non-naive CD4+CXCR5+PD-1+, either ICOS+CD38+ or ICOS-CD38-. Overall study results and limits: Yearly vaccinations repeatedly recalled conserved clonotypes in ICOS+CD38+ cTfh.

Notes on this clone: Its antigen is undetermined.

Some clones are missing from TCRdb's copy, which holds only in-frame ones; the method was immunoSEQ multiplex PCR. The table has about 700 clones, 85% seen once. V lost 0 bases and J lost 0, with 5 bases in between. This CDR3 is 14 amino acids long. The V gene's germline CDR1 is MNHEY and CDR2 SMNVEV (reference sequence). The receptor's source is an adult who received the influenza vaccine. Source: CXCR5+ CD38+ circulating T follicular helper cells from blood, taken 7 days after influenza vaccination. Subset meaning: circulating Tfh, non-naive CD4+CXCR5+PD-1+ (ICOS+CD38+ or ICOS-CD38-). The chain carries TRBV27 and TRBJ1-1; D is undetermined. In DNA form, the CDR3 reads TGTGCCAGCAGTTTATCCCGGATGAACACTGAAGCTTTCTTT. Its protein is CASSLSRMNTEAFF.